Below, 21 T cell receptor beta chains from the same sample are listed, as sequenced in a study of shared clonotypes between healthy human individuals. TCRdb's copy holds only in-frame clones and misses some; the assay was immunoSEQ multiplex PCR. The data contain approximately 940,000 clones, 76% of them singletons. What was sequenced was memory CD4+ T cells sorted from blood. The subset was: CD45RA-negative fraction. These receptors originate from a man between 18 and 35 years old in good health.

The chain employs TRBV10-1 and TRBJ2-7, with D perhaps matching TRBD1 (5 bases). From germline, CDR1 is WNHNN and CDR2 SYGVQD (reference sequence). The CDR3 spans 13 residues. V dropped 6 bases and J dropped 7 bases, with 16 bases sitting between them. CDR3 residues: CASSRQTLGEQYF. DNA of the CDR3: TGCGCCAGCAGCCGACAGACTTTGGGGGAGCAGTACTTC.

The chain recombines TRBV10-3 with TRBJ2-7; possible D gene TRBD1, 6 bases. Trimming removed 6 bases at V and 0 bases at J, with 12 bases between. The CDR3 spans 14 residues. Germline V gene data show CDR1 as ENHRY and CDR2 as SYGVKD. The CDR3 DNA reads TGTGCCATCAGCCGGACAGACAGCTCCTACGAGCAGTACTTC. This translates into CAISRTDSSYEQYF.

The chain has TRBV10-3 and TRBJ1-4; 11 nucleotides align to TRBD1. The germline V gene has CDR1 ENHRY and CDR2 SYGVKD. The CDR3 runs to 18 residues. V lost 0 bases, J lost 0 bases, and 3 bases stayed unmatched. The CDR3, as DNA: TGTGCCATCAGTGAGTCACGGACAGGGGGCACAACTAATGAAAAACTGTTTTTT. Its protein product is CAISESRTGGTTNEKLFF.

This clone occurred once. V and J are TRBV21-1 and TRBJ2-2; the listed D gene, TRBD2, was not tested against the DNA. TRBV21-1 is a pseudogene locus. The CDR3 sequence is 19 residues long. The CDR3 reads CASSKNLRGIRPHTGELFF. CDR3 DNA: TGTGCCAGCAGCAAAAATTTGCGGGGAATCCGTCCTCACACCGGGGAGCTGTTTTTT.

The rearrangement uses TRBV19 and TRBJ2-5; possibly TRBD1 for D (6 bases). The CDR3 length is 11 residues. The V gene lost 4 bases and the J gene lost 7 bases, with 7 bases spanning the gap. Germline CDR1 reads LNHDA; CDR2 reads SQIVND (reference sequence). The CDR3 reads CASSTQGTQYF. The CDR3 bases are TGTGCCAGTAGTACACAGGGGACCCAGTACTTC.

This clone was detected a few times. The chain carries TRBV5-4 and TRBJ2-5; D may match TRBD1 or TRBD2 (6 bases each). Deletions cut 4 bases from V and 5 bases from J, with 12 bases between. CDR1 is SGHNT and CDR2 is YYREEE in the germline V gene (reference sequence). The CDR3 has 13 residues. CDR3 DNA sequence: TGTGCCAGCAGCCCCAAGGGGGGTGAGACCCAGTACTTC. It yields the protein CASSPKGGETQYF.

This sequence joins TRBV6-1 and TRBJ1-1; D not resolved. This CDR3 has 12 residues. Trimming pared 6 bases from V and 4 bases from J, leaving 9 bases between. Germline loops: CDR1 MNHNS, CDR2 SASEGT. CDR3: CASRPGRTEAFF. In DNA, the CDR3 is TGTGCCAGCAGGCCCGGTCGCACTGAAGCTTTCTTT.

The sample holds many counts of this clone. This sequence joins TRBV11-3 and TRBJ2-1, with 7 bases aligning to TRBD1. The CDR3 totals 16 residues. The trim removed 4 bases at V and 5 bases at J, leaving 11 bases unmatched. Germline values: CDR1 SGHNT, CDR2 YENEEA. The CDR3 sequence: CASSWGTGTADNEQFF. The CDR3 DNA sequence: TGTGCCAGCAGCTGGGGCACCGGGACAGCGGACAATGAGCAGTTCTTC.

V is TRBV5-5 and J is TRBJ2-7, with D maybe TRBD1 (5 bases). Germline V gene data show CDR1 as SGHKS and CDR2 as YYEKEE (reference sequence). Trimming took off 3 bases at V and 4 bases at J, with 8 bases between the two ends. There are 12 residues in the CDR3. This CDR3 is CASSSDRYEQYF. CDR3 DNA: TGTGCCAGCAGCTCTGACAGATACGAGCAGTACTTC.

The chain links TRBV6-5 to TRBJ1-3; D is ambiguous. The V end lost 8 bases, the J end lost 2 bases, and 10 bases lay between the germline ends. CDR1 MNHEY and CDR2 SVGAGI come from the germline V gene. CDR3 length equals 13 residues. For the CDR3, the DNA is TGTGCCAGCCGGGAGTTAACTGGAAACACCATATATTTT. It translates to CASRELTGNTIYF.

This clone has a single count. The chain couples TRBV25-1 to TRBJ2-3, with D uncertain. V dropped 6 bases and J dropped 2 bases, with 12 bases sitting between them. The germline gives CDR1 MGHDK, CDR2 SYGVNS. The CDR3 has 14 amino acids. The CDR3 spells CASSDPRITDTQYF. CDR3 DNA: TGTGCCAGCAGCGACCCCCGGATCACAGATACGCAGTATTTT.

The genes are TRBV6-5 and TRBJ1-5; 9 positions match TRBD1. The CDR3 sequence is 13 residues long. J was trimmed by 6 bases and V by 5 bases; bases with no gene match: 2. Germline lookup yields CDR1 MNHEY and CDR2 SVGAGI. The CDR3 protein is CASSGTGSQPQHF. The CDR3 region has the DNA TGTGCCAGCAGTGGGACAGGGAGTCAGCCCCAGCATTTT.

This chain uses TRBV28 with TRBJ1-4, with TRBD1 as a possible D gene (5 bases). CDR1 is MDHEN and CDR2 is SYDVKM in the germline V gene. CDR3 length equals 15 residues. V dropped 8 bases and J dropped 8 bases, with 21 bases sitting between them. CDR3 sequence reads: CASSTRGRVNEKLFF. In nucleotides, the CDR3 is TGTGCCAGCTCTACCCGGGGGAGGGTCAACGAAAAACTGTTTTTT.

The V gene is TRBV4-2, the J gene TRBJ2-2; 11 bases are a match to TRBD1. The CDR3 extends over 15 amino acids. V was pared by 1 base and J by 7 bases, with 2 bases of the junction left unmatched. Germline assignment: CDR1 LGHNA and CDR2 YNFKEQ. Here the CDR3 reads CASSQAGTGGGELFF. The CDR3 bases are TGTGCCAGCAGCCAAGCGGGGACAGGGGGCGGGGAGCTGTTTTTT.

The chain employs TRBV11-3 and TRBJ2-5; perhaps TRBD2 as D (6 bases). V shed 5 bases and J shed 4 bases, with 11 bases lying between them. The CDR3 is 13 residues long. The germline gives CDR1 SGHNT, CDR2 YENEEA. This CDR3 is CASSAGSGETQYF. CDR3 in DNA: TGTGCCAGCAGCGCGGGGTCTGGAGAGACCCAGTACTTC.

The chain recombines TRBV5-1 with TRBJ1-2; D is possibly TRBD1 (6 bases). The CDR3 has 14 residues. Per germline, CDR1 SGHRS and CDR2 YFSETQ. V was shortened by 2 bases and J by 3 bases, with 11 bases between the two germline ends. This chain's CDR3 is CASSFSAGDYGYTF. CDR3 bases: TGCGCCAGCAGCTTCAGCGCAGGGGACTATGGCTACACCTTC.

The V call is TRBV7-2, the J call TRBJ1-6, with TRBD1 identical over 7 bases. This CDR3 contains 17 residues. V was clipped by 5 bases and J by 5 bases; unmatched bases: 12. Germline CDR1 is SGHTA and CDR2 is FQGNSA. The CDR3 coding sequence is TGTGCCAGCAGCGGACGGAACCGGGACAGAGATAATTCACCCCTCCACTTT. Its protein product is CASSGRNRDRDNSPLHF.

This rearrangement joins TRBV18 to TRBJ1-1; D is ambiguous. Trimming removed 5 bases at V and 1 base at J, with 11 bases between. The CDR3 is 14 residues long. Per germline, CDR1 KGHSH and CDR2 LQKENI. The CDR3 coding sequence is TGTGCCAGCTCATCCTGGTCCGGGAACACTGAAGCTTTCTTT. Amino acids: CASSSWSGNTEAFF.

This chain links TRBV6-1 with TRBJ1-5; D might be TRBD1 (5 bases). The CDR3 has 13 residues. From germline, CDR1 is MNHNS and CDR2 SASEGT. V was cut by 7 bases and J by 4 bases, with 11 bases left in between. CDR3 protein: CASNPGGNQPQHF. The CDR3 nucleotides are TGTGCCAGCAACCCCGGGGGGAATCAGCCCCAGCATTTT.

The V gene is TRBV5-1, the J gene TRBJ2-1, with D perhaps assigned TRBD1 or TRBD2 (6 bases each). CDR1 is SGHRS, CDR2 YFSETQ, per germline. The length of the CDR3 is 14 residues. Trimming left V 3 bases short and J 5 bases short, with 12 bases between. CDR3 sequence reads: CASSWRGRDNEQFF. CDR3 bases: TGCGCCAGCAGCTGGAGGGGGAGAGACAATGAGCAGTTCTTC.

This clone was found a few times. Within the sample, other DNA sequences also encode this same CDR3. V and J are TRBV6-6 and TRBJ1-2; 9 nucleotides agree with TRBD1. CDR1 is MNHNY, CDR2 SVGAGI, per germline (reference sequence). The CDR3 has 13 amino acids. The junction had 6 bases not matched to a gene; V was cut back by 5 bases and J by 8 bases. CDR3 region: CASSPGTGYGYTF. Here the CDR3 DNA reads TGTGCCAGCAGTCCCGGGACAGGGTACGGCTACACCTTC.